This T cell receptor (beta chain) was obtained from a study of PD-1 blockade in classical Hodgkin lymphoma. Time point indicated: cycle 4 day 1 (C4D1), after less than seven weeks of nivolumab. Each patient experienced a relapse that followed autologous stem cell transplantation, and brentuximab vedotin exposure varied. The germline V gene encodes CDR1 MDHEN and CDR2 SYDVKM. Trimming took 4 bases from V and 5 from J; bases not matched to a gene: 31. The CDR3 contains 24 residues. Findings of the study overall: Unlike CD8+ TCR diversity, which did not rise significantly by C4D1, CD4+ TCR diversity did.

The assay was immunoSEQ multiplex PCR, and TCRdb's table has in-frame clones only and misses some. The table records thousands of clones, 67% of them present only once. Notes on this clone: What it recognizes is unknown.

The source of this sequence is a human donor with classical Hodgkin lymphoma. The chain couples TRBV28 to TRBJ2-1; 11 bases match TRBD2. The sequenced sample was peripheral blood mononuclear cells (PBMCs), obtained before the fourth cycle of nivolumab. CDR3 amino acids: CASSYPQFSKDRGQGLAVDNEQFF. Here the CDR3 DNA reads TGTGCCAGCAGTTACCCCCAATTCTCGAAGGACAGAGGACAGGGACTAGCGGTTGACAATGAGCAGTTCTTC.